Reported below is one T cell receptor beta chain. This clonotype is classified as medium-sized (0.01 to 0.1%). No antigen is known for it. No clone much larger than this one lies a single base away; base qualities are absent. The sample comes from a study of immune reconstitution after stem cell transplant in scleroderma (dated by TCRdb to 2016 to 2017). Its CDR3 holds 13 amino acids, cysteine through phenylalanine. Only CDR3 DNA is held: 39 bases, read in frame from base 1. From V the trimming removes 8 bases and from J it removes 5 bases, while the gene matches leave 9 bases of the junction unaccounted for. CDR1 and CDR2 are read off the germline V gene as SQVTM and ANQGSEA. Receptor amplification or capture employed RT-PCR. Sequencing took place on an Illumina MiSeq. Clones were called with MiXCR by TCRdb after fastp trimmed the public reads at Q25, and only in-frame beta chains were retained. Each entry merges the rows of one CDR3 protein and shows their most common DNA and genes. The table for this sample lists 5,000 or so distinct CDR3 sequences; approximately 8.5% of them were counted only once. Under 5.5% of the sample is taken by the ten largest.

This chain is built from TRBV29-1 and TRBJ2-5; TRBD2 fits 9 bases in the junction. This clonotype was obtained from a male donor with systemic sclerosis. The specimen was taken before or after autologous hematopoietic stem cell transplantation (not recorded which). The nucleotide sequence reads TGCAGCATTCGCGGGAGGGCCAGGGAGACCCAGTACTTC. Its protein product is CSIRGRARETQYF.